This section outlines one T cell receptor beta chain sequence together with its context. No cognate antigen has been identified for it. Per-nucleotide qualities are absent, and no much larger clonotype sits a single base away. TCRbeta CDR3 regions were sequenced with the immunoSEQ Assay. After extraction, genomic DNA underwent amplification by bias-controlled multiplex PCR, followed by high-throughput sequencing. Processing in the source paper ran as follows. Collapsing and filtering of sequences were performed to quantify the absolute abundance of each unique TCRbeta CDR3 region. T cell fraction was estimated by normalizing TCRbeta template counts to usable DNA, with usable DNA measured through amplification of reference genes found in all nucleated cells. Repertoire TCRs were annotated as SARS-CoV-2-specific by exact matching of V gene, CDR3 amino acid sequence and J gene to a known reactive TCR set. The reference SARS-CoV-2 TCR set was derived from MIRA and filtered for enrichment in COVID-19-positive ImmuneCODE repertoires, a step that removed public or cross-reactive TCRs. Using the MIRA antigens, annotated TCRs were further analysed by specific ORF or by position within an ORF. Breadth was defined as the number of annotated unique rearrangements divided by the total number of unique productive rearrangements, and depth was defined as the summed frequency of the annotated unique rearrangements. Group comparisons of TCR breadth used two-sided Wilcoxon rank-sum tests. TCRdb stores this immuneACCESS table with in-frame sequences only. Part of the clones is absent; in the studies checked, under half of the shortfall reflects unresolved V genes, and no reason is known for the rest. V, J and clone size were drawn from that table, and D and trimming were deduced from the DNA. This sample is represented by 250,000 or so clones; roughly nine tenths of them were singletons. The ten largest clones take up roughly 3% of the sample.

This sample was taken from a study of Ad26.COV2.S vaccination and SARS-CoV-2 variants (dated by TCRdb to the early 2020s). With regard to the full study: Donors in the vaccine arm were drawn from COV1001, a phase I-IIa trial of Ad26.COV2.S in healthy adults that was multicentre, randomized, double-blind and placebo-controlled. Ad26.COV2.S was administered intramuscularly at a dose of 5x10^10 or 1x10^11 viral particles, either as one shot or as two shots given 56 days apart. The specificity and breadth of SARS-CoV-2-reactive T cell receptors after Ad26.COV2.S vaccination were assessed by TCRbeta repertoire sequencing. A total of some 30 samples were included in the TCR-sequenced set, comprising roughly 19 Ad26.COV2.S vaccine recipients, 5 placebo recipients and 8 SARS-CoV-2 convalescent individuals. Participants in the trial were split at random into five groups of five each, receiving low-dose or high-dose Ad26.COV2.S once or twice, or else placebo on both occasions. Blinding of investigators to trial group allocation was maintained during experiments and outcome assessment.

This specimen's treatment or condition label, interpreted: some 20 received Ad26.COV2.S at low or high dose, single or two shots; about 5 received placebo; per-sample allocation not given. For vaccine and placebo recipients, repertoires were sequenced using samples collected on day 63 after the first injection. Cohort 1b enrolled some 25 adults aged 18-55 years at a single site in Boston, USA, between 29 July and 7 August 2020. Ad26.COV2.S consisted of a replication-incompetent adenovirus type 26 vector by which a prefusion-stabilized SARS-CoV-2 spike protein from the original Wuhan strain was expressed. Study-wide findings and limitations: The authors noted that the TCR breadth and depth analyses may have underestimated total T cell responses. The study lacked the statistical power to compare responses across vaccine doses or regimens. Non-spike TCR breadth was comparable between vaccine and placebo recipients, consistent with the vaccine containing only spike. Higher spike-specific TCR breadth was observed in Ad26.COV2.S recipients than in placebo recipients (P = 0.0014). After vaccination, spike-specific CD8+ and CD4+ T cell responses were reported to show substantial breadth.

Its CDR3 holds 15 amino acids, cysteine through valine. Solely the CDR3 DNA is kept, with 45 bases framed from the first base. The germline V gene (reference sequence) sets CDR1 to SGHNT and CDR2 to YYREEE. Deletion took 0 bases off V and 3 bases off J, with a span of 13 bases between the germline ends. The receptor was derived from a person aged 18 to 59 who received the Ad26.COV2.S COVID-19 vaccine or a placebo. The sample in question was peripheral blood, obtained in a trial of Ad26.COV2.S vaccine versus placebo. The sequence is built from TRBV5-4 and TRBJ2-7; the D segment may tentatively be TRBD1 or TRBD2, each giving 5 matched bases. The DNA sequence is TGTGCCAGCAGCTTGGGAATAGGGACCTACTACGAGCAGTACGTC. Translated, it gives CASSLGIGTYYEQYV.